These T cell receptor beta chains were read from a single sample in a study of blood T cell repertoires in COVID-19. Sequencing was performed with immunoSEQ multiplex PCR; in TCRdb, only in-frame clones are kept and a portion is missing. Of some 56,000 clones detected, 80% to 90% appear once; the ten largest clones hold around 18%. What was sequenced was peripheral blood. The origin of the receptors is a human donor in a cohort sampled during active COVID-19. The CDR3 runs from the conserved cysteine through the conserved F or W. The order of the fields is V gene, CDR3 protein.

>TRBV11-2
CASSLLDPNYNEQFF
>TRBV5-6
CASSTSYEQYF
>TRBV10-1
CASSDPMRTGEIYEQYF
>TRBV6-6
CASSYQAVNQETQYF
>TRBV5-1
CASSLTAGGSAYEQYF
>TRBV7-9
CASSPDRLEETQYF
>TRBV7-9
CASSLDGTLTSRGYTF
>TRBV2
CASSDPARGRGYTF
>TRBV19
CASCTERYGELFF
>TRBV3-1/TRBV3-2
CASSHFLSMGGYEQYF
>TRBV7-9
CASSLVAGATYEQYF
>TRBV6-5
CASRQNLQGNYGYTF
>TRBV6-5
CASSTTGARTEAFF
>TRBV19
CASSIQGGNQPQHF
>TRBV6-2/TRBV6-3
CASSYSNREETQYF
>TRBV15
CATSIGVGGQETQYF
>TRBV29-1
CSADRDRSNYGYTF
>TRBV18
CASSPDRTGNTEAFF
>TRBV19
CASTEGFRSNQPQHF
>TRBV3-1/TRBV3-2
CASSQVGTHQETQYF
>TRBV6-1
CASSEGYGGAAGNTIYF
>TRBV6-2/TRBV6-3
CASSHRDRGFNEQFF
>TRBV3-1/TRBV3-2
CASSQGSGVEGYYGYTF
>TRBV5-4
CASSLAGRANGELFF
>TRBV2
CASNVPGQINYGYTF
>TRBV3-1/TRBV3-2
CASSQDMRAEQFF
>TRBV6-5
CASSPGQGWYGYTF
>TRBV6-2/TRBV6-3
CASSYSGYDEQFF
>TRBV9
CASSVLFRPNEQFF
>TRBV3-1/TRBV3-2
CASSIQGQGSGELFF
>TRBV19
CASSPGYRDTEAFF
>TRBV2
CAVGAGSYEQYF
>TRBV6-4
CASRPTGDSYNEQFF
>TRBV10-3
CAISDRLVEETQYF
>TRBV5-1
CASSPGGETYGYTF
>TRBV12-3/TRBV12-4
CASSQTSSNEQFF
>TRBV7-2
CASSSNRVYGYTF
>TRBV2
CASSPLGTVQETQYF
>TRBV7-8
CASSQAGRGVSYEQYF